A single sample gave rise to the 4 T cell receptor beta chains below, sequenced in a study of immune evolution from preneoplasia to lung adenocarcinoma. TCRdb's copy holds only in-frame clones and misses some; the assay was immunoSEQ multiplex PCR. The sample has more than 15,000 clones, about 88% seen once. Material: FFPE invasive lung adenocarcinoma tissue. Receptors originate from a person aged 65-85 years with invasive lung adenocarcinoma.

This chain uses TRBV11-2 with TRBJ2-2, with a weak D call TRBD2 (6 bases). V was clipped by 1 base and J by 4 bases, with 10 bases between them. The CDR3 is made up of 15 amino acids. Germline assignment: CDR1 SGHAT and CDR2 FQNNGV. The CDR3 here is CASSLAGAVTGELFF. CDR3 nucleotides: TGTGCCAGCAGCTTAGCGGGAGCGGTCACCGGGGAGCTGTTTTTT. Full variable domain (missing parts from reference TRBV11-2 and TRBJ2-2): EAGVAQSPRYKIIEKRQSVAFWCNPISGHATLYWYQQILGQGPKLLIQFQNNGVVDDSQLPKDRFSAERLKGVDSTLKIQPAKLEDSAVYLCASSLAGAVTGELFFGEGSRLTVL.

V gene TRBV6-4 combines with J gene TRBJ1-2; D is perhaps TRBD1 (5 bases). From germline, CDR1 is MRHNA and CDR2 SNTAGT. V gave up 5 bases and J gave up 8 bases, with 18 bases separating them. CDR3 length equals 14 residues. The CDR3 DNA follows: TGTGCCAGCAGTCCAGGTGGGGGGAGCCGAGGCTACACCTTC. It yields the protein CASSPGGGSRGYTF.

The CDR3 coding sequence is TGTGCCAGCAGTCAGACAGGCGGTAGCACAGATACGCAGTATTTT. Encoded protein: CASSQTGGSTDTQYF. The chain is built from TRBV2 and TRBJ2-3; a possible D gene is TRBD1 (6 bases). V lost 5 bases to trimming and J lost 0 bases, with 12 bases between them. This CDR3 has 15 residues. CDR1 and CDR2 from the germline V gene are SNHLY and FYNNEI.

As DNA, the CDR3 is TGTGCCAGCAGCCGGGCCCCATTTTTTGCGGGGGGCACAGATACGCAGTATTTT. Protein: CASSRAPFFAGGTDTQYF. The chain has TRBV28 and TRBJ2-3; 7 bases match TRBD2. The CDR3 runs to 18 residues. Trimming at V came to 6 bases and at J to 1 base, leaving 16 bases not matched to a gene. The germline gives CDR1 MDHEN, CDR2 SYDVKM. Full variable domain (outside the CDR3, taken from reference TRBV28 and TRBJ2-3): DVKVTQSSRYLVKRTGEKVFLECVQDMDHENMFWYRQDPGLGLRLIYFSYDVKMKEKGDIPEGYSVSREKKERFSLILESASTNQTSMYLCASSRAPFFAGGTDTQYFGPGTRLTVL.